One sample yielded the 27 T cell receptor beta chains listed below, sequenced in a study of response to subunit inactivated influenza vaccine. In TCRdb, the RT-PCR reads were re-called with MiXCR into one record per CDR3 protein. The table shows 560,000 or so distinct CDR3 sequences, with about 7.6% occurring only once. The starting material was PBMCs from blood, obtained about 23 months after vaccination. The source of these receptors is a man aged 45 to 75 who received an inactivated influenza vaccine.

The J gene is TRBJ2-1, the V gene TRBV12-3 or TRBV12-4, with 7 positions matching TRBD1. Trimming at V came to 2 bases and at J to 6 bases, leaving 7 bases not matched to a gene. The CDR3 length is 15 residues. The CDR3 protein is CASSLFRDRVNEQFF. The CDR3 DNA sequence: TGTGCCAGCAGTTTATTCCGGGACAGAGTCAATGAGCAGTTCTTC.

This sequence joins TRBV4-1 and TRBJ1-6; D uncertain. Germline V gives CDR1 MGHRA, CDR2 YSYEKL. The V and J ends lost 0 bases and 10 bases respectively, with 10 bases between them. The length of the CDR3 is 14 residues. CDR3 region: CASSQEAGGSPLHF. The CDR3 bases are TGCGCCAGCAGCCAAGAAGCAGGCGGGTCACCCCTCCACTTT.

Only a few counts were recorded for this clonotype. The chain joins TRBV12-3 or TRBV12-4 to TRBJ2-7, with 9 bases fitting TRBD1. V trimming: 6 bases; J trimming: 3 bases; junction bases outside the gene matches: 6. The CDR3 is 14 residues long. The CDR3 DNA sequence: TGTGCCAGCAGCCCGACAGGGGGTGACTACGAGCAGTACTTC. This encodes CASSPTGGDYEQYF.

V is TRBV20-1 and J is TRBJ2-5; TRBD1 or TRBD2 may be the D gene (5 bases each). The V gene lost 2 bases and the J gene lost 0 bases, with 10 bases spanning the gap. CDR3 length: 14 amino acids. CDR1 and CDR2 (germline): DFQATT, SNEGSKA (reference sequence). This chain's CDR3 is CSARIPGHQETQYF. CDR3 DNA sequence: TGCAGTGCTAGAATACCGGGACACCAAGAGACCCAGTACTTC.

This clonotype was observed a handful of times. The chain combines TRBV5-6 with TRBJ2-1; the match to TRBD2 covers 9 bases. The CDR3 contains 14 residues. Trimming took 0 bases from V and 10 from J; bases not matched to a gene: 5. Germline CDR1 reads SGHDT; CDR2 reads YYEEEE. The CDR3 DNA is TGTGCCAGCAGCTTGGGACTAGCGGCCTCGGAGCAGTTCTTC. Protein sequence: CASSLGLAASEQFF.

This clonotype was observed a handful of times. The gene calls are TRBV12-3 or TRBV12-4 and TRBJ2-1, with D possibly matching TRBD1 (5 bases). The CDR3 spans 14 residues. The germline V and J ends were trimmed by 7 bases and 0 bases, with 10 bases remaining between them. The CDR3 nucleotides are TGTGCCAGCAATCACAGGCCCTCCTACAATGAGCAGTTCTTC. The encoded protein is CASNHRPSYNEQFF.

This clonotype was seen a handful of times. The junction does not match germline at one end; this may be a read error. This chain links TRBV10-3 with TRBJ1-1; 8 positions agree with TRBD1. In germline, CDR1 is ENHRY, CDR2 SYGVKD. The CDR3 consists of 14 residues. The CDR3 DNA is TGTGCCATCAGCGGACAGGGCATGAATACTGAAGCTTTCTTT. Translating it yields CAISGQGMNTEAFF.

This clonotype was picked up many times. The chain has TRBV4-3 and TRBJ2-7; 7 bases map to TRBD1. Germline CDR1 is LGHNA and CDR2 is YSLEER. The CDR3 sequence is 14 residues long. The J segment lost 4 bases and the V segment lost 1 base, leaving 4 bases of the junction unmatched. The CDR3 here is CASSQGQGAYEQYF. In nucleotides, the CDR3 is TGCGCCAGCAGCCAAGGACAGGGCGCGTACGAGCAGTACTTC.

The chain joins TRBV24-1 to TRBJ2-6; weak D call: TRBD2 (6 bases). Between the trimmed V and J ends, which lost 9 bases and 0 bases, there was a span of 17 bases. The CDR3 has 17 residues. The germline CDR1 and CDR2 sequences are KGHDR and SFDVKD. The CDR3 region is CATGARDSGSGANVLTF. CDR3 bases: TGTGCCACCGGAGCACGGGACTCTGGCTCTGGGGCCAACGTCCTGACTTTC.

This clonotype was seen ten or more times. The V and J genes are TRBV6-1 and TRBJ2-4; D possibly matches TRBD1 or TRBD2 (6 bases each). The CDR3 runs to 14 residues. Germline V gene data show CDR1 as MNHNS and CDR2 as SASEGT. V dropped 4 bases and J dropped 8 bases, with 15 bases sitting between them. The CDR3, as DNA: TGTGCCAGCAGTGTCGGGGGCGGTGGGGACATTCAGTACTTC. This sequence encodes CASSVGGGGDIQYF.

This clonotype was detected only a few times. J is TRBJ1-1 and V is TRBV5-6; D remains ambiguous. CDR3 length equals 14 residues. Germline V gene lookup returns CDR1 SGHDT and CDR2 YYEEEE. Trimming took off 4 bases at V and 3 bases at J, with 13 bases between the two ends. Here the CDR3 reads CASSERLWDTEAFF. The CDR3 DNA is TGTGCCAGCAGCGAGAGGTTATGGGACACTGAAGCTTTCTTT.

V usage is TRBV4-3 and J usage is TRBJ2-7; 7 nucleotides align to TRBD1. J lost 7 bases, V lost 1 base, and 13 bases had no gene match. Germline assignment: CDR1 LGHNA and CDR2 YSLEER. CDR3 length equals 16 residues. The CDR3 region is CASSQAYQTGAWEQYF. The CDR3 DNA follows: TGCGCCAGCAGCCAAGCCTATCAAACAGGGGCATGGGAGCAGTACTTC.

To note about this clonotype: The junction differs from germline at one of its ends, possibly a read error. V is TRBV28 and J is TRBJ2-7; 9 bases fit TRBD1. The germline V gene encodes CDR1 MDHEN and CDR2 SYDVKM. CDR3 size: 15 residues. The CDR3, as DNA: TGTCCCAGCAGTTCACAGGGGGCCCTTTTTTACGAGCAGTACTTC. This codes for CPSSSQGALFYEQYF.

This chain links TRBV11-2 with TRBJ2-1; 7 nucleotides match TRBD1. This CDR3 is 18 amino acids long. The germline gives CDR1 SGHAT, CDR2 FQNNGV. The ends lost 4 bases at V and 1 base at J; junction bases unmatched: 13. This CDR3 is CASSSPVTRQGSYNEQFF. The DNA of the CDR3 is TGTGCCAGCAGCTCCCCCGTAACCAGACAGGGTTCCTACAATGAGCAGTTCTTC.

This clonotype showed up just a few times. The V gene is TRBV6-1, the J gene TRBJ1-6, with 8 bases that match TRBD1. Unmatched junction bases numbered 6, after V lost 5 bases and J lost 6 bases. The CDR3 contains 15 residues. Germline loops: CDR1 MNHNS, CDR2 SASEGT. The CDR3 loop reads CASSNQGASNSPLHF. DNA for the CDR3: TGTGCCAGCAGTAATCAGGGGGCGTCTAATTCACCCCTCCACTTT.

This clonotype occurred a few times. V usage is TRBV6-2 or TRBV6-3 and J usage is TRBJ2-7, with unresolved D. Germline V lookup: CDR1 MNHEY, CDR2 SVGEGT. The germline V and J ends were trimmed by 0 bases and 2 bases, with 17 bases remaining between them. The CDR3 runs to 17 residues. The CDR3 DNA reads as TGTGCCAGCAGTTACTCGGTTAACTCGCGAACTCCCTACGAGCAGTACTTC. This translates into CASSYSVNSRTPYEQYF.

This clonotype has more than one count but fewer than ten. The chain carries TRBV9 and TRBJ2-1, with 11 bases fitting TRBD2. This CDR3 is 15 amino acids long. V gave up 0 bases and J gave up 9 bases; unmatched junction bases: 5. Germline V gene sequence: CDR1 SGDLS, CDR2 YYNGEE. CDR3 region: CASSVVAGGPGEQFF. The CDR3 nucleotides are TGTGCCAGCAGCGTAGTAGCGGGAGGGCCAGGTGAGCAGTTCTTC.

In its sample, this clonotype was seen a few times. The gene calls are TRBV7-2 and TRBJ2-7; the match to TRBD2 covers 12 bases. J was trimmed by 4 bases and V by 5 bases; bases with no gene match: 9. The CDR3 has 16 amino acids. The germline CDR1 and CDR2 sequences are SGHTA and FQGNSA. CDR3 DNA sequence: TGTGCCAGCAGCACCCGTCTGACTAGCGGGAGATACGAGCAGTACTTC. The encoded protein is CASSTRLTSGRYEQYF.

This clonotype was found a few times. The chain couples TRBV20-1 to TRBJ2-1, with TRBD2 identical over 11 bases. Germline V CDR1 and CDR2: DFQATT, SNEGSKA (reference sequence). CDR3 length: 15 residues. The V gene end was trimmed by 5 bases and the J gene end by 7 bases; junction bases not matched to a gene: 10. As DNA, the CDR3 is TGCAGTGCTCTGAGCGGTAGCGGGAGGGCAAATGAGCAGTTCTTC. Encoded protein: CSALSGSGRANEQFF.

This clonotype was found a few times. The chain couples TRBV5-1 to TRBJ2-1; 7 bases line up with TRBD1. This CDR3 spans 15 amino acids. Trimming at V came to 5 bases and at J to 6 bases, leaving 11 bases not matched to a gene. Germline values: CDR1 SGHRS, CDR2 YFSETQ. The CDR3 DNA is TGCGCCAGCAGTTCCACCGGGACAGTTCTCAATGAGCAGTTCTTC. Translation: CASSSTGTVLNEQFF.

The CDR3 reads CASSPVAGVGEQYF. The CDR3 nucleotides read TGTGCCAGCAGCCCTGTAGCGGGAGTCGGTGAGCAGTACTTC. The rearrangement uses TRBV11-2 and TRBJ2-7; 9 positions match TRBD2. The CDR3 totals 14 residues. Trimming at V came to 5 bases and at J to 7 bases, leaving 9 bases not matched to a gene. Looked up from germline, CDR1 is SGHAT and CDR2 is FQNNGV. Drawing the rest from reference TRBV11-2 and TRBJ2-7, the complete variable domain is EAGVAQSPRYKIIEKRQSVAFWCNPISGHATLYWYQQILGQGPKLLIQFQNNGVVDDSQLPKDRFSAERLKGVDSTLKIQPAKLEDSAVYLCASSPVAGVGEQYFGPGTRLTVT.

In this sample, this clonotype turned up many times. The chain combines TRBV2 with TRBJ2-7; TRBD2 matches 8 bases. Per the germline V gene, CDR1 is SNHLY and CDR2 is FYNNEI. The trim removed 1 base at V and 5 bases at J, leaving 7 bases unmatched. The CDR3 sequence is 15 residues long. This CDR3 reads CASSEGTSRTNEQYF. The DNA for the CDR3 is TGTGCCAGCAGTGAAGGGACTAGCCGAACCAACGAGCAGTACTTC.

The chain has TRBV13 and TRBJ2-4; D may correspond to TRBD1 or TRBD2 (5 bases each). The germline gives CDR1 PRHDT, CDR2 FYEKMQ (reference sequence). This CDR3 is 12 amino acids long. V lost 5 bases to trimming and J lost 12 bases, with 14 bases between them. The CDR3 loop is CASSRGPQDQYF. CDR3 nucleotides: TGTGCCAGCAGCCGGGGACCGCAGGATCAGTACTTC.

This clonotype was detected only a few times. The chain recombines TRBV7-3 with TRBJ2-1; 9 nucleotides agree with TRBD2. V dropped 5 bases and J dropped 4; count of bases not matched to a gene: 6. The CDR3 loop spans 15 amino acids. Germline loops: CDR1 SGHTA, CDR2 FQGTGA. CDR3 nucleotides: TGTGCCAGCAGCCCCTCTAGCGGGACTTACAATGAGCAGTTCTTC. Translation gives CASSPSSGTYNEQFF.

Ten or more counts support this clonotype. The V and J genes are TRBV7-2 and TRBJ2-5; no firm D call. The V and J ends lost 3 bases and 3 bases respectively, with 8 bases between them. CDR1 is SGHTA and CDR2 is FQGNSA in the germline V gene. This CDR3 comprises 13 residues. Here the CDR3 reads CASSFSAKETQYF. DNA of the CDR3: TGTGCCAGCAGCTTTTCTGCAAAAGAGACCCAGTACTTC. The whole variable domain, remainder taken from reference TRBV7-2 and TRBJ2-5, is GAGVSQSPSNKVTEKGKDVELRCDPISGHTALYWYRQSLGQGLEFLIYFQGNSAPDKSGLPSDRFSAERTGGSVSTLTIQRTQQEDSAVYLCASSFSAKETQYFGPGTRLLVL.

This clonotype turned up a few times. The chain uses TRBV4-3 and TRBJ1-1; no reliable D call. Trimming left V 1 base short and J 2 bases short, with 5 bases between. The CDR3 loop spans 13 amino acids. In germline, CDR1 is LGHNA, CDR2 YSLEER. CDR3 nucleotide sequence: TGCGCCAGCAGCCAAGTTTCAAACACTGAAGCTTTCTTT. Its protein product is CASSQVSNTEAFF.

This clonotype has only a few counts. V is TRBV20-1 and J is TRBJ2-5; weak D call: TRBD2 (6 bases). V was clipped by 1 base and J by 5 bases, with 17 bases between them. CDR1 and CDR2 (germline): DFQATT, SNEGSKA (reference sequence). CDR3 length equals 15 residues. CDR3 loop: CSARGPGVLRETQYF. Here the CDR3 DNA reads TGCAGTGCTAGAGGTCCGGGAGTACTTCGGGAGACCCAGTACTTC.